This T cell receptor (beta chain) was found in a study of T-cell memory formation after mild COVID-19. Study-level information: For the most part, TCR clusters were specific to one donor.

TCRdb redid the calling of the 5' RACE reads with MiXCR, one entry per CDR3 protein. The repertoire holds about 500,000 distinct CDR3 sequences, with around 21% as singletons. J was trimmed by 6 bases and V by 10 bases; bases with no gene match: 7. Germline loops: CDR1 LNHDA, CDR2 SQIVND (reference sequence). The CDR3 loop spans 12 amino acids. Findings and limits, study-wide: Clones that contracted from day 15 to 85 were balanced CD4/CD8, while later expanders leaned CD4+. Cross-reactive memory seemingly joined, as some responding clones were found in pre-infection memory. CD4+ contracting clones were mainly CM and EM; CD8+ ones, EMRA.

This clonotype was seen a handful of times. Its target is not known. The origin of this receptor is an adult woman who had mild COVID-19 (a few samples of this study predate the infection). Cell type and time point are not known. Sample: PBMCs or a T cell subset sorted from them (not recorded which). The chain recombines TRBV19 with TRBJ1-2; 8 positions match TRBD1. The CDR3 loop reads CATTTGGDGYTF. The CDR3 DNA follows: TGTGCCACTACAACAGGGGGAGATGGCTACACCTTC.